This T cell receptor beta chain emerged from a study of PD-1 blockade in mismatch repair-deficient tumors. Whole-study context: Patients had about a dozen mismatch repair-deficient cancer types and were previously treated and progressing.

Repertoires were generated with immunoSEQ multiplex PCR, while TCRdb's copy carries only in-frame clones and drops some. The sample holds about 66,000 clones, approximately 82% seen once. The length of the CDR3 is 14 residues. The chain joins TRBV21-1 to TRBJ1-4; the DNA was not used to check the table's D call, TRBD1. TRBV21-1 corresponds to a pseudogene. Sample: peripheral blood, taken 2 weeks after starting pembrolizumab. The origin of this receptor is an adult with mismatch repair-deficient cancer. The CDR3 nucleotides are TGTGCCAAGAGAATACAGGGGCTTAATGAAAAACTGTTTTTT. Protein sequence: CAKRIQGLNEKLFF.